The sequence of this TCR beta chain was determined in a study of blood T cell repertoires in COVID-19. Study as a whole: Both acute and convalescent COVID-19 samples were obtained from the United States, Italy and Spain. From T cells, B-cell-depleted T cells, or PBMCs came the material, which was cDNA or gDNA.

This CDR3 contains 13 residues. Germline V gives CDR1 LGHDT, CDR2 YNNKEL (reference sequence). Trimming cost V 1 base and J 2 bases, with 6 bases left between them. Source study methods: Amplification with reference gene primers provided the estimates of nucleated cell counts. TCRdb keeps only in-frame clones here, not all; method: immunoSEQ multiplex PCR. That table is the source of V, J and clone size, and D and trimming were worked out from the DNA. Of over 400,000 clones in the sample, 75% to 90% were seen once. This sequence originates from a woman aged 30 to 39 with active or convalescent COVID-19. Sequencing was performed on peripheral blood. The chain combines TRBV3-1 (or the pseudogene TRBV3-2) with TRBJ2-7; D not certain. The CDR3 here is CASSQGSTYEQYF. The CDR3 region has the DNA TGTGCCAGCAGCCAAGGTAGCACCTACGAGCAGTACTTC.